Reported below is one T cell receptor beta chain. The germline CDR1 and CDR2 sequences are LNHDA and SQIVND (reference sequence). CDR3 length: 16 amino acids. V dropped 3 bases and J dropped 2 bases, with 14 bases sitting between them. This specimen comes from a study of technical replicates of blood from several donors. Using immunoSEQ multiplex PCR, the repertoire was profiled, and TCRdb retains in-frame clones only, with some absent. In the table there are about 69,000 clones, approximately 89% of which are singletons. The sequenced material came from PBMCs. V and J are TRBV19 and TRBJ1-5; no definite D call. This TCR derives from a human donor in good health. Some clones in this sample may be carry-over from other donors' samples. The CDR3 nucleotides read TGTGCCAGTAGTATCAGCGGAGGTATTGGCAATCAGCCCCAGCATTTT. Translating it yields CASSISGGIGNQPQHF. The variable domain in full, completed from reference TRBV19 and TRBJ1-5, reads DGGITQSPKYLFRKEGQNVTLSCEQNLNHDAMYWYRQDPGQGLRLIYYSQIVNDFQKGDIAEGYSVSREKKESFPLTVTSAQKNPTAFYLCASSISGGIGNQPQHFGDGTRLSIL.